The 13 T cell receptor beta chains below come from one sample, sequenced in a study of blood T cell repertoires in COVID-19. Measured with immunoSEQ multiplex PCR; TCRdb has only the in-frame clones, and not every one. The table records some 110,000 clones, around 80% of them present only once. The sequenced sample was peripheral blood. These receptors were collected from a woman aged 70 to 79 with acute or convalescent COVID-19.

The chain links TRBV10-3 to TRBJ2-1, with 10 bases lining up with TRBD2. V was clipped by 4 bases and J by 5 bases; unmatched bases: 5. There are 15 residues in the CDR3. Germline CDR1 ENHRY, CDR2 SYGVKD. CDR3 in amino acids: CAISVIAGGNNEQFF. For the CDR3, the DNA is TGTGCCATCAGTGTGATAGCGGGGGGCAACAATGAGCAGTTCTTC.

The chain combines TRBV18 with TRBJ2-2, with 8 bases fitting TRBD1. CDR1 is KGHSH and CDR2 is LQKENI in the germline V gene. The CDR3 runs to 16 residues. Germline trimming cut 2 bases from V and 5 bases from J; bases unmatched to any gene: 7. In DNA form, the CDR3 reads TGTGCCAGCTCACCAGGCAGGGGGCGGGGAACCGGGGAGCTGTTTTTT. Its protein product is CASSPGRGRGTGELFF. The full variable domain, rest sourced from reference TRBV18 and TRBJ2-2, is NAGVMQNPRHLVRRRGQEARLRCSPMKGHSHVYWYRQLPEEGLKFMVYLQKENIIDESGMPKERFSAEFPKEGPSILRIQQVVRGDSAAYFCASSPGRGRGTGELFFGEGSRLTVL.

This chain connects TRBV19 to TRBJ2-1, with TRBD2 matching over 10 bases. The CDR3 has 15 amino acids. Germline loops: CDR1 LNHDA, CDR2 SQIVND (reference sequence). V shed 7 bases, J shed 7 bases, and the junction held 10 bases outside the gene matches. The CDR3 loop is CASNLGLASGNEQFF. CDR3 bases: TGTGCCAGTAACTTGGGACTAGCGTCGGGGAATGAGCAGTTCTTC.

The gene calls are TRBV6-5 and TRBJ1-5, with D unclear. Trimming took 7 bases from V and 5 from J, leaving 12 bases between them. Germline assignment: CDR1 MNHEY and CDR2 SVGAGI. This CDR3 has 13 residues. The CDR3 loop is CASTVRSDQPQHF. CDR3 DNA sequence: TGTGCCAGCACCGTTCGGTCGGATCAGCCCCAGCATTTT.

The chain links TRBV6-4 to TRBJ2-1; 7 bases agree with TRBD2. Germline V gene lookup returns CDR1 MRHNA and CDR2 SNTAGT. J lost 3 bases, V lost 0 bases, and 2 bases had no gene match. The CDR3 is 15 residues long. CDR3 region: CASSDSAGVYNEQFF. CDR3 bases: TGTGCCAGCAGTGACTCGGCGGGGGTCTACAATGAGCAGTTCTTC.

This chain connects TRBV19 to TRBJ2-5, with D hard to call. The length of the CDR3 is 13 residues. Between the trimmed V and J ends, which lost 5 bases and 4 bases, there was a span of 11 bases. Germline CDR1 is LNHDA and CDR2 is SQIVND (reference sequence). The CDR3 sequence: CASSALDRETQYF. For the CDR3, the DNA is TGTGCCAGTAGTGCCCTAGATCGAGAGACCCAGTACTTC. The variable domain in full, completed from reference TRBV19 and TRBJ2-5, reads DGGITQSPKYLFRKEGQNVTLSCEQNLNHDAMYWYRQDPGQGLRLIYYSQIVNDFQKGDIAEGYSVSREKKESFPLTVTSAQKNPTAFYLCASSALDRETQYFGPGTRLLVL.

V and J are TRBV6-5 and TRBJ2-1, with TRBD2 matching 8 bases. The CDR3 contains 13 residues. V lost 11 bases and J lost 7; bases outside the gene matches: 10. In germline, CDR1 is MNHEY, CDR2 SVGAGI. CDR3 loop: CASREGAGNEQFF. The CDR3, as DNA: TGTGCCTCTCGGGAGGGAGCGGGGAATGAGCAGTTCTTC.

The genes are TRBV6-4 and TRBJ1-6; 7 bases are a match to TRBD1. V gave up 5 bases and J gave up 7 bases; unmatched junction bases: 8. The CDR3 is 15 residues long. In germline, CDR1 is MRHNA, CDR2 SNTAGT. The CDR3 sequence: CASSTTTGWNSPLHF. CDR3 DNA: TGTGCCAGCAGTACTACGACAGGGTGGAATTCACCCCTCCACTTT.

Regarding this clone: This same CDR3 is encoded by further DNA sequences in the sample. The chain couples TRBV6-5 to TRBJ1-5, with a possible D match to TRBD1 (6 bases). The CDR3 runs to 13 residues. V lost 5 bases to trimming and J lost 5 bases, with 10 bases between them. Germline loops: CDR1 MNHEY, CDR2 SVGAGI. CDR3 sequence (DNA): TGTGCCAGCAGTCAGGGGAAGGATCAGCCCCAGCATTTT. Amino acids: CASSQGKDQPQHF.

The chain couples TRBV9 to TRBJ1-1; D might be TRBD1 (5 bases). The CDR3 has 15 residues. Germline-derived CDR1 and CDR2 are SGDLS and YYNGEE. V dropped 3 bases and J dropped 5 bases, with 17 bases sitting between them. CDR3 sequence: CASSALGGGKTEAFF. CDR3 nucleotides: TGTGCCAGCAGCGCCCTGGGTGGGGGGAAAACTGAAGCTTTCTTT.

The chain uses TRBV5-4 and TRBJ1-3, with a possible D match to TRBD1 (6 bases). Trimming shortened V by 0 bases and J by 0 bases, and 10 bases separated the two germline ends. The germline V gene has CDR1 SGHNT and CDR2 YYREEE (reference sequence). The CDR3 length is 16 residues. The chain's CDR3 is CASSLDGGRSGNTIYF. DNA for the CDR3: TGTGCCAGCAGCTTGGATGGGGGCCGCTCTGGAAACACCATATATTTT.

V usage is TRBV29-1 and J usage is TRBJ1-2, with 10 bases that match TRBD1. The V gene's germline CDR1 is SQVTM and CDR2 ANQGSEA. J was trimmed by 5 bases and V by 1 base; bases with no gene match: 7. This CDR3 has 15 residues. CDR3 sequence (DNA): TGCAGCGTTGAAGTTCTAGACAGGGGGCGATATGGCTACACCTTC. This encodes CSVEVLDRGRYGYTF.

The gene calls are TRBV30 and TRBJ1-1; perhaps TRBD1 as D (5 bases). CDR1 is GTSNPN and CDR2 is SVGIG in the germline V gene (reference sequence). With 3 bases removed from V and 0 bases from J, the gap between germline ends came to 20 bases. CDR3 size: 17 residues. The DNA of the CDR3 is TGTGCCTGGAGGTCAGGGAAAACAAATACTATGAACACTGAAGCTTTCTTT. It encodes CAWRSGKTNTMNTEAFF.